This T cell receptor beta chain was sequenced for a study of early T cells in non-severe SARS-CoV-2 infection. Study background: Bulk RNA from unsorted whole blood was sequenced; chains were unpaired.

Germline CDR1 SGHAT, CDR2 FQNNGV. The CDR3 consists of 13 residues. V shed 4 bases and J shed 12 bases, with 19 bases lying between them. There are a few counts of this clonotype. The antigen is not known. Notes on the study in general: Lookups in VDJdb leaned toward anti-spike CD8 responses and missed private and CD4 specificities.

Attached unique molecular identifiers marked individual cDNA molecules. MiXCR was run by TCRdb on the 5' RACE reads, yielding one entry per CDR3 protein. The sample lists 25,000 to 35,000 distinct CDR3 sequences; around 7% were seen once. This TCR was recovered from an adult who was a healthcare worker with PCR-confirmed SARS-CoV-2 infection or an uninfected control (not recorded which). The chain has TRBV11-2 and TRBJ2-7, with D possibly matching TRBD1 (5 bases). Sequencing was carried out using whole blood. CDR3 DNA sequence: TGTGCCAGCAGCTCCTTTACAGGTGACCCGTCGTACTTC. Translating it yields CASSSFTGDPSYF.